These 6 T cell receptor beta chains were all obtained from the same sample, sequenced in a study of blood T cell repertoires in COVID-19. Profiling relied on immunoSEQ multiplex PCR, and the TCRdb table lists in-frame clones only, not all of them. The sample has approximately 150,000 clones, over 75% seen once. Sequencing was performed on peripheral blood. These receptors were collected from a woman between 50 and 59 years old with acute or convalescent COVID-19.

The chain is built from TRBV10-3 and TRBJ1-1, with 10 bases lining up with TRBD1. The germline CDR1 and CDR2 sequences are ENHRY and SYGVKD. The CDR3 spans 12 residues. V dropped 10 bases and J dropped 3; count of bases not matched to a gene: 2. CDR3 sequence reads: CATGQGDTEAFF. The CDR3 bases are TGTGCCACAGGACAGGGGGACACTGAAGCTTTCTTT.

CDR3 bases: TGTGCCACCAGCAGTCTACCCCCGGGGACAGAACGTGAAAAACTGTTTTTT. Translation gives CATSSLPPGTEREKLFF. J is TRBJ1-4 and V is TRBV15; 7 nucleotides align to TRBD1. V dropped 3 bases and J dropped 7; count of bases not matched to a gene: 14. Per the germline V gene, CDR1 is LNHNV and CDR2 is YYDKDF (reference sequence). The CDR3 loop spans 17 amino acids.

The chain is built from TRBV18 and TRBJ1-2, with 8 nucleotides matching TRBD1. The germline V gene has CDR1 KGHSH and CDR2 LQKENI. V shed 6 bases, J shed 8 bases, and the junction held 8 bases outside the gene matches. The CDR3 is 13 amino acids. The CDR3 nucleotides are TGTGCCAGCTCTCTGACAGGGGAGAGCGGCTACACCTTC. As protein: CASSLTGESGYTF.

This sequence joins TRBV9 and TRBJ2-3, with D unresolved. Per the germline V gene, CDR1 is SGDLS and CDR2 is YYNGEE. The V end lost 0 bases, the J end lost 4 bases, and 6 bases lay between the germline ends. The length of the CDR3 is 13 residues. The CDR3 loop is CASSVGVADTQYF. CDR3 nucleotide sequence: TGTGCCAGCAGCGTAGGAGTGGCAGATACGCAGTATTTT.

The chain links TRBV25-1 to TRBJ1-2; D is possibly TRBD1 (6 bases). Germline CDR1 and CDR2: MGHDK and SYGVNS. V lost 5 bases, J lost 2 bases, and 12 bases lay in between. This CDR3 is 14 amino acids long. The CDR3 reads CASSLPGHNYGYTF. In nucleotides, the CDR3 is TGTGCCAGCAGTCTGCCGGGACACAACTATGGCTACACCTTC.

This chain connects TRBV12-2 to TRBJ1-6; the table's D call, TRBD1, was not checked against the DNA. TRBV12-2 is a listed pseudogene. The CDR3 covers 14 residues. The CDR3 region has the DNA TGTGCAAGTCGCTCCGCCCTACAGGAATCACCCCTCCACTTT. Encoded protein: CASRSALQESPLHF.